This TCR beta chain was captured in a study of cytomegalovirus exposure and HLA in healthy donors. PCR amplification relied on 60 Vbeta primers (plus 13 Jbeta primers). Produced via immunoSEQ multiplex PCR; TCRdb's table is partial and in-frame only. The sample shows about 150,000 clones, 60% to 80% of them seen only once. Looked up from germline, CDR1 is MNHNS and CDR2 is SASEGT. The ends lost 1 base at V and 3 bases at J; junction bases unmatched: 5. The CDR3 totals 15 residues. V usage is TRBV6-1 and J usage is TRBJ2-7; 8 bases line up with TRBD1. This clonotype was obtained from a man aged 25 to 40 in good health and CMV-seropositive. The specimen sequenced was PBMCs. The CDR3 protein is CASSEGTGYFYEQYF. The CDR3 DNA is TGTGCCAGCAGTGAAGGGACAGGGTACTTCTACGAGCAGTACTTC.